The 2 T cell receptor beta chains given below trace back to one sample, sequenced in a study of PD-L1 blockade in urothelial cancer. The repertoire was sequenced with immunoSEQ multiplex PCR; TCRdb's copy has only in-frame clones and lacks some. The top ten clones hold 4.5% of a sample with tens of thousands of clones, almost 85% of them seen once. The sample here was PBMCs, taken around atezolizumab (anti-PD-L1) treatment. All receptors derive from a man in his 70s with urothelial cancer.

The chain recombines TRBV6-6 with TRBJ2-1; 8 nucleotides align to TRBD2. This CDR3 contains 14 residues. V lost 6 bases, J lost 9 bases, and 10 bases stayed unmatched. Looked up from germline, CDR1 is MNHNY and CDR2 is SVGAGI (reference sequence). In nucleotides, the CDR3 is TGTGCCAGCAGACCGGGACTAGAGGGTCCTGAGCAGTTCTTC. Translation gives CASRPGLEGPEQFF.

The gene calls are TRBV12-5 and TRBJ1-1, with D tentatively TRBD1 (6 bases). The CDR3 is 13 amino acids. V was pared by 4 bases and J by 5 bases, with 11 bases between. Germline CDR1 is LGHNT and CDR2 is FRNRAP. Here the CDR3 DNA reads TGTGCTAGTGGTTCACAGGGTAGTACTGAAGCTTTCTTT. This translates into CASGSQGSTEAFF.